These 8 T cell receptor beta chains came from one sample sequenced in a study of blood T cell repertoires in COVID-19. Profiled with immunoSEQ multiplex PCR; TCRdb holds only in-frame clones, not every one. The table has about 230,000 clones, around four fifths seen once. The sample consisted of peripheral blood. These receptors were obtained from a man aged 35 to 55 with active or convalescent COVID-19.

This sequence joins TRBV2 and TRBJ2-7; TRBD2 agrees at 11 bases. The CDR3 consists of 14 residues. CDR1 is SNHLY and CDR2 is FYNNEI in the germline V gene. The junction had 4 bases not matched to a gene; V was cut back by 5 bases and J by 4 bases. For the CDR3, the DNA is TGTGCCAGCAGTCGTGGGACTAGCGGTTACGAGCAGTACTTC. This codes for CASSRGTSGYEQYF.

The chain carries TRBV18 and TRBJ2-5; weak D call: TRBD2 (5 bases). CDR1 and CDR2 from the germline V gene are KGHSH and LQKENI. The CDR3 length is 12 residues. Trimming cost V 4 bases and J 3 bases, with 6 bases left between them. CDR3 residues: CASSRGKETQYF. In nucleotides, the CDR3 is TGTGCCAGCTCACGAGGGAAAGAGACCCAGTACTTC.

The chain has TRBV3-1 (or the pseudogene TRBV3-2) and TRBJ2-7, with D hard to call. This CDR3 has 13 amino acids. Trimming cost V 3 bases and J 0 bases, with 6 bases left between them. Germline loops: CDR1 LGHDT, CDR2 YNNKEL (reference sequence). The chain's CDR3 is CASSHYSSYEQYF. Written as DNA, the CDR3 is TGTGCCAGCAGCCACTACAGCTCCTACGAGCAGTACTTC.

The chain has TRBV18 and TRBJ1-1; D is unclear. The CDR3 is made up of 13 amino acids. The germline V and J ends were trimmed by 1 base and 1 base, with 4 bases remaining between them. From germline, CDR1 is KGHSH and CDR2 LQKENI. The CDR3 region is CASSPQRNTEAFF. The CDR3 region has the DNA TGTGCCAGCTCACCACAGCGGAACACTGAAGCTTTCTTT.

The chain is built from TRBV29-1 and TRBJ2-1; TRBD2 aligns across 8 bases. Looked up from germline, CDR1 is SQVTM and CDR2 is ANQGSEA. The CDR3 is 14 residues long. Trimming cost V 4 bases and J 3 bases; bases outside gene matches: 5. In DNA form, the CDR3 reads TGCAGCGTTGTCTCTAGCGGGTACTACAATGAGCAGTTCTTC. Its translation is CSVVSSGYYNEQFF.

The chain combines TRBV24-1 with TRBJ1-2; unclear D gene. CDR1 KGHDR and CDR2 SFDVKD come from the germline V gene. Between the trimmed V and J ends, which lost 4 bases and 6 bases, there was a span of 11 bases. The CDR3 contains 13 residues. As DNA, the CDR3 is TGTGCCACCAGTGACCCGGGAACGAATGGCTACACCTTC. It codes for CATSDPGTNGYTF.

Here the CDR3 reads CACLGGTGNTIYF. The CDR3 DNA follows: TGTGCCTGCCTAGGGGGCACTGGAAACACCATATATTTT. This chain uses TRBV30 with TRBJ1-3; 7 bases fit TRBD1. Germline CDR1 is GTSNPN and CDR2 is SVGIG (reference sequence). V gave up 6 bases and J gave up 2 bases; unmatched junction bases: 4. CDR3 size: 13 residues.

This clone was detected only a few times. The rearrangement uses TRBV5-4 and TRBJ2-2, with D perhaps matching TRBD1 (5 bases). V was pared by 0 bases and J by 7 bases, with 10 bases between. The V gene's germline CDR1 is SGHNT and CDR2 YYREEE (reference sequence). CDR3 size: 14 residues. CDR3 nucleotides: TGTGCCAGCAGCTTGGACGTGGGGCACGGGGAGCTGTTTTTT. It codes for CASSLDVGHGELFF.